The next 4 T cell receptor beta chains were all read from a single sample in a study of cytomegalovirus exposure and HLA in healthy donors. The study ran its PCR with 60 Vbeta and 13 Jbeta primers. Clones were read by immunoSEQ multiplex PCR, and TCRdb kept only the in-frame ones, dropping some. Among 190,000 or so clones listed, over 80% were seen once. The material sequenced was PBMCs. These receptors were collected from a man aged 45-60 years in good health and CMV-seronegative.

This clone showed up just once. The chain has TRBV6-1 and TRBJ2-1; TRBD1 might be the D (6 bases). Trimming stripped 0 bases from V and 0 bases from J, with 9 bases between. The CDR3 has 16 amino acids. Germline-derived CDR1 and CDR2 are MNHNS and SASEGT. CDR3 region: CASSEAGQISYNEQFF. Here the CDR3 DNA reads TGTGCCAGCAGTGAAGCTGGACAGATCTCCTACAATGAGCAGTTCTTC.

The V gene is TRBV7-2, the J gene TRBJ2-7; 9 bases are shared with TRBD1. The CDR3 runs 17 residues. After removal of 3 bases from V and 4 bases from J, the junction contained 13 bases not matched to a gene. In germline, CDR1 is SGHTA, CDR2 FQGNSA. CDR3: CASSFPTGGEGLYEQYF. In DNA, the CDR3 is TGTGCCAGCAGCTTCCCCACAGGGGGCGAAGGATTGTACGAGCAGTACTTC.

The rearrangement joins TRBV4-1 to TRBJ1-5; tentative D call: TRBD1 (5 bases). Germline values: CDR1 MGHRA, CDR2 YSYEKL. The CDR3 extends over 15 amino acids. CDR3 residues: CKDRIKTVKSQPQHF. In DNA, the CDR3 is TGCAAAGATAGGATTAAGACAGTGAAATCCCAGCCCCAGCATTTT.

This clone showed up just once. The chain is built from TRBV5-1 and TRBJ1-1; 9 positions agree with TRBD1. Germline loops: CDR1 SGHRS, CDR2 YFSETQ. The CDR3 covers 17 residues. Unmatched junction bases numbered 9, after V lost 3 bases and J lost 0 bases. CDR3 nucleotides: TGCGCCAGCAGCTCACAGGGGGCCCCCTCGATGAACACTGAAGCTTTCTTT. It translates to CASSSQGAPSMNTEAFF.